The entry that follows covers one T cell receptor (beta chain) sequence. Its antigen remains unidentified. Each sample had at least 6 million PBMCs isolated. The data belong to a study of blood T cells in healthy people across ages. The CDR3 extends over 16 amino acids. Germline assignment: CDR1 MDHEN and CDR2 SYDVKM. Together with a sample-barcoded 5' primer, a J-beta primer mix was included in a second PCR lasting about 7 to 12 cycles. MiXCR, applied by TCRdb to the 5' RACE reads, yields one record per CDR3 protein. The profile shows about 1.4 million distinct CDR3 sequences, approximately 59% of them singletons. Study-wide results and caveats: The long-lived group displayed more naive CD4+ cells, plus higher diversity, than the aged donors did. Among T cells, TCR beta diversity per million cells dropped roughly linearly as age rose. PBMC samples, being unsorted, prevented any conclusive comparison of naive and antigen-experienced cells.

The sequence derives from a man aged 18 to 29 in good health. Input material: blood. This rearrangement joins TRBV28 to TRBJ2-1; perhaps TRBD2 as D (6 bases). The J call could be wrong; TRBJ2-7 is a better fit for the DNA end. DNA for the CDR3: TGTGCCAGCAGTTTTGGGGGTAGCGGTCTTCACAATGAGCAGTACTTC. Translating gives CASSFGGSGLHNEQYF.